These 19 T cell receptor beta chains were sequenced from one sample in a study of T cell repertoires in cytomegalovirus infection. In TCRdb, the reads were re-called with MiXCR into one record per CDR3 protein. This repertoire shows about 69,000 distinct CDR3 sequences, less than 30% found once; its top ten account for 59%. For these TCRs, the target antigens are not known. The specimen comprised CD8+ T cells from cultured PBMCs, sampled from culture after CMV antigen stimulation. These receptors were taken from a human donor in good health (CMV status not recorded). Some clones in this sample may be carry-over from other donors' samples.

This clonotype showed up just once. One end of the junction fails to match germline, which may point to a read error. V usage is TRBV12-3 or TRBV12-4 and J usage is TRBJ2-2; no reliable D call. The CDR3 extends over 15 amino acids. As DNA, the CDR3 is TGTGCCAACAGTCCCGGTTCGGTTTGGACCGGGGAGCTGTTTTTT. Protein: CANSPGSVWTGELFF.

This clonotype was observed at least ten times. The gene calls are TRBV6-1 and TRBJ2-4, with 7 nucleotides matching TRBD1. The CDR3 is 16 amino acids. The germline CDR1 and CDR2 sequences are MNHNS and SASEGT. V dropped 7 bases and J dropped 7; count of bases not matched to a gene: 16. CDR3 sequence: CASTPGRGILKNIQYF. The CDR3 nucleotides are TGTGCCAGCACCCCGGGCAGGGGGATCCTAAAGAACATTCAGTACTTC.

V is TRBV4-1 and J is TRBJ2-7; TRBD1 aligns across 9 bases. V lost 3 bases to trimming and J lost 4 bases; unmatched junction nucleotides: 13. The CDR3 is 17 amino acids. Germline lookup yields CDR1 MGHRA and CDR2 YSYEKL. The CDR3 DNA reads as TGCGCCAGCAGCCAGAATTTTGAAGGACAGGGGACTTACGAGCAGTACTTC. This codes for CASSQNFEGQGTYEQYF.

This clonotype was counted only a few times. This rearrangement joins TRBV7-6 to TRBJ2-7; tentative D call: TRBD2 (6 bases). There are 13 residues in the CDR3. Germline-derived CDR1 and CDR2 are SGHVS and FNYEAQ. V was shortened by 5 bases and J by 6 bases, with 14 bases between the two germline ends. CDR3 sequence reads: CASSQGLPSEQYF. CDR3 DNA: TGTGCCAGCAGCCAGGGACTGCCCTCCGAGCAGTACTTC. Full variable domain (outside the CDR3, taken from reference TRBV7-6 and TRBJ2-7): GAGVSQSPRYKVTKRGQDVALRCDPISGHVSLYWYRQALGQGPEFLTYFNYEAQQDKSGLPNDRFSAERPEGSISTLTIQRTEQRDSAMYRCASSQGLPSEQYFGPGTRLTVT.

This clonotype was recorded at least ten times. The chain is built from TRBV29-1 and TRBJ1-2, with D uncertain. Trimming removed 2 bases from V and 2 bases from J, with 6 bases in between. The CDR3 runs to 12 residues. Looked up from germline, CDR1 is SQVTM and CDR2 is ANQGSEA. The CDR3 loop is CSVERENYGYTF. The DNA of the CDR3 is TGCAGCGTTGAAAGAGAAAACTATGGCTACACCTTC.

This clonotype was seen more than once but under ten times. V usage is TRBV7-3 and J usage is TRBJ2-1; D unresolved. In germline, CDR1 is SGHTA, CDR2 FQGTGA. There are 16 residues in the CDR3. Trimming shortened V by 4 bases and J by 4 bases, and 17 bases separated the two germline ends. The CDR3: CASSSLGKGRYNEQFF. The CDR3, as DNA: TGTGCCAGCAGCTCACTGGGGAAAGGAAGGTACAATGAGCAGTTCTTC.

The sample holds a few counts of this clonotype. J is TRBJ1-1 and V is TRBV9; 8 bases agree with TRBD1. Germline V gene sequence: CDR1 SGDLS, CDR2 YYNGEE. V dropped 4 bases and J dropped 1; count of bases not matched to a gene: 6. This CDR3 contains 15 residues. The CDR3 is CASSRTGNKNTEAFF. CDR3 nucleotide sequence: TGTGCCAGCAGCCGGACAGGGAATAAGAACACTGAAGCTTTCTTT.

Many counts were recorded for this clonotype. The gene calls are TRBV6-2 or TRBV6-3 and TRBJ2-7; D is possibly TRBD2 (6 bases). The CDR3 consists of 18 residues. Trimming pared 7 bases from V and 0 bases from J, leaving 25 bases between. Germline V gives CDR1 MNHEY, CDR2 SVGEGT. CDR3 DNA sequence: TGTGCCAGCACCTCCGCCGACTTGTTGGCGGGGAGCTCCTACGAGCAGTACTTC. Translation: CASTSADLLAGSSYEQYF.

This clonotype was counted only a few times. The chain uses TRBV12-3 or TRBV12-4 and TRBJ2-5, with a possible D match to TRBD1 (6 bases). The CDR3 is 14 residues long. With 4 bases removed from V and 1 base from J, the gap between germline ends came to 10 bases. In nucleotides, the CDR3 is TGTGCCAGCAGTTCCGGGACACCCCAAGAGACCCAGTACTTC. It yields the protein CASSSGTPQETQYF.

This clonotype was found many times. The J gene is TRBJ1-3, the V gene TRBV28; unclear D gene. Germline loops: CDR1 MDHEN, CDR2 SYDVKM. V gave up 6 bases and J gave up 8 bases, with 20 bases separating them. The CDR3 is made up of 15 amino acids. The CDR3 DNA reads as TGTGCCAGCAGGCGACCGGGTTACCATTTGGACACCATATATTTT. This encodes CASRRPGYHLDTIYF.

With regard to this clonotype: It may be a read error: a sequence one base away is much more abundant. This chain uses TRBV7-2 with TRBJ2-7; possible D gene TRBD2, 6 bases. This CDR3 is 15 amino acids long. V was pared by 7 bases and J by 3 bases, with 19 bases between. Per the germline V gene, CDR1 is SGHTA and CDR2 is FQGNSA. CDR3 nucleotides: TGTACCAGCACTCAGTCGGAGGGGAGTAGCTACGAGCAGTACTTC. Encoded protein: CTSTQSEGSSYEQYF.

This clonotype was picked up many times. The V gene is TRBV18, the J gene TRBJ1-2, with 8 bases that match TRBD1. Germline V CDR1 and CDR2: KGHSH, LQKENI. V shed 3 bases and J 0 bases; nucleotides not matched to a gene: 0. This CDR3 spans 14 amino acids. CDR3 in DNA: TGTGCCAGCTCACCGGACAGGGCTAACTATGGCTACACCTTC. This sequence encodes CASSPDRANYGYTF.

The table lists this clonotype with a few counts. The V and J genes are TRBV7-2 and TRBJ2-7; tentative D call: TRBD1 (5 bases). Germline V gene data show CDR1 as SGHTA and CDR2 as FQGNSA. The CDR3 covers 16 residues. Trimming took 5 bases from V and 2 from J, leaving 19 bases between them. The CDR3 region has the DNA TGTGCCAGCAGCCCGACCCCAGGGTCGTTCCCCTACGAGCAGTACTTC. It encodes CASSPTPGSFPYEQYF.

This clonotype was observed a handful of times. This rearrangement joins TRBV4-1 to TRBJ1-2, with D perhaps TRBD1 (5 bases). Trimming pared 0 bases from V and 0 bases from J, leaving 8 bases between. This CDR3 is 15 amino acids long. From germline, CDR1 is MGHRA and CDR2 YSYEKL. CDR3: CASSQEDRSNYGYTF. The CDR3 coding sequence is TGCGCCAGCAGCCAAGAAGACAGATCTAACTATGGCTACACCTTC.

This clonotype was detected a few times. V gene TRBV2 combines with J gene TRBJ2-7; weak D call: TRBD2 (6 bases). CDR3 size: 13 residues. Germline V lookup: CDR1 SNHLY, CDR2 FYNNEI. The ends were cut back, 1 base at V and 4 bases at J, with 8 bases in the middle. The CDR3 here is CASSEGGLYEQYF. CDR3 in DNA: TGTGCCAGCAGTGAAGGGGGACTGTACGAGCAGTACTTC.

This clonotype was seen more than once but under ten times. The V call is TRBV30, the J call TRBJ2-7; 7 nucleotides line up with TRBD1. This CDR3 spans 11 amino acids. Germline CDR1 GTSNPN, CDR2 SVGIG (reference sequence). Trimming at V came to 3 bases and at J to 9 bases, leaving 5 bases not matched to a gene. The CDR3 sequence is CAWSRGDRQYF. CDR3 in DNA: TGTGCCTGGAGCCGAGGGGACAGGCAGTACTTC.

This clonotype was found a few times. The gene calls are TRBV23-1 and TRBJ1-1; tentative D call: TRBD1 (6 bases). TRBV23-1 is an ORF; its function is uncertain. CDR3 length equals 14 residues. Trimming pared 3 bases from V and 5 bases from J, leaving 13 bases between. The CDR3 reads CASSHIEGETEAFF. Here the CDR3 DNA reads TGCGCCAGCAGTCACATAGAGGGGGAAACTGAAGCTTTCTTT.

The rearrangement links TRBV6-6 to TRBJ1-1, with D tentatively TRBD1 (6 bases). V gave up 6 bases and J gave up 4 bases, with 9 bases separating them. The CDR3 covers 12 residues. The germline CDR1 and CDR2 sequences are MNHNY and SVGAGI (reference sequence). The CDR3 DNA follows: TGTGCCAGCAGGACAGGTGGCACTGAAGCTTTCTTT. It is translated as CASRTGGTEAFF.

The gene calls are TRBV6-2 or TRBV6-3 and TRBJ2-7; no definite D call. This CDR3 is 11 amino acids long. V was cut by 5 bases and J by 3 bases, with 5 bases left in between. Germline V gene data show CDR1 as MNHEY and CDR2 as SVGEGT. The CDR3 loop reads CASSPHYEQYF. CDR3 nucleotide sequence: TGTGCCAGCAGTCCCCACTACGAGCAGTACTTC.